The sequence of this TCR beta chain was determined in a study of T cell responses to AZD1222 COVID-19 vaccine. Study-wide points: Repertoires were obtained solely post-peak T cell response.

Sequenced by immunoSEQ multiplex PCR; TCRdb stores in-frame clones only, minus some. The table has under 150,000 clones, 75% to 85% seen once. V was shortened by 4 bases and J by 10 bases, with 11 bases between the two germline ends. This CDR3 contains 13 residues. CDR1 is WNHNN and CDR2 is SYGVQD in the germline V gene (reference sequence). This clone was counted at least ten times. Its antigen remains unknown. This clonotype was sampled from an adult in good health. Sequences were derived from peripheral blood, sampled on day 0 of MenACWY control vaccination. The V and J genes are TRBV10-1 and TRBJ1-6, with D perhaps TRBD1 (6 bases). The CDR3, as DNA: TGCGCCAGCAGTGTAGGAGGGGGGTCACCCCTCCACTTT. The encoded protein is CASSVGGGSPLHF.